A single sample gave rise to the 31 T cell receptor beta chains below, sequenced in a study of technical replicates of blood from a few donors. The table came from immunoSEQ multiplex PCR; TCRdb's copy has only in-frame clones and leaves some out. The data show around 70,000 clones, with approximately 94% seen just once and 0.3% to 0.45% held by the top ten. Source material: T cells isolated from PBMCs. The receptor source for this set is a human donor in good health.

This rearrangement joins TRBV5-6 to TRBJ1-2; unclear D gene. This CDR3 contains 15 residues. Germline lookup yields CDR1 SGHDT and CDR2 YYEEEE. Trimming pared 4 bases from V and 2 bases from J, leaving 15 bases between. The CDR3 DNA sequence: TGTGCCAGCAGCCCATTAGACACGAGCAACTATGGCTACACCTTC. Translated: CASSPLDTSNYGYTF. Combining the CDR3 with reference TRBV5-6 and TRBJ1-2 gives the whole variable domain DAGVTQSPTHLIKTRGQQVTLRCSPKSGHDTVSWYQQALGQGPQFIFQYYEEEERQRGNFPDRFSGHQFPNYSSELNVNALLLGDSALYLCASSPLDTSNYGYTFGSGTRLTVV.

The CDR3: CASSSTSGRFEQYF. The DNA for the CDR3 is TGCGCCAGCAGCTCGACTAGCGGGAGGTTCGAGCAGTACTTC. The chain carries TRBV5-1 and TRBJ2-7; 13 bases line up with TRBD2. The CDR3 contains 14 residues. Per germline, CDR1 SGHRS and CDR2 YFSETQ. The J segment lost 6 bases and the V segment lost 3 bases, leaving 3 bases of the junction unmatched. Based on the CDR3 plus reference TRBV5-1 and TRBJ2-7, the full variable domain is KAGVTQTPRYLIKTRGQQVTLSCSPISGHRSVSWYQQTPGQGLQFLFEYFSETQRNKGNFPGRFSGRQFSNSRSEMNVSTLELGDSALYLCASSSTSGRFEQYFGPGTRLTVT.

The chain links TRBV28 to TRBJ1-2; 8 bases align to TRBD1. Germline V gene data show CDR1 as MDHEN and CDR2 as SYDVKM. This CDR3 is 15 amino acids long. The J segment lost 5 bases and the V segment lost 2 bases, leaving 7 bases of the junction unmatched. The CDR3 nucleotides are TGTGCCAGCAGTTTAGAGGGGACAGGAGATTATGGCTACACCTTC. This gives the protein CASSLEGTGDYGYTF.

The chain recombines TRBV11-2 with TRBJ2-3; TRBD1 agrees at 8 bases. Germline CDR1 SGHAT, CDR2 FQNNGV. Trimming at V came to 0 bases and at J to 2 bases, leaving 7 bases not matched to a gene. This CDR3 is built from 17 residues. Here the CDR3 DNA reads TGTGCCAGCAGCTTAGAGGGCAGGGGGCTAGTCACAGATACGCAGTATTTT. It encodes CASSLEGRGLVTDTQYF.

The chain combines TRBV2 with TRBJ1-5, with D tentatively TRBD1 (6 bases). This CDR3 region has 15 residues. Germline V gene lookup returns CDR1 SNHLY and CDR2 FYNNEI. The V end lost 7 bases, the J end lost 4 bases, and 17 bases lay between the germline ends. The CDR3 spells CASTVGQGINQPQHF. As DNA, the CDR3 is TGTGCCAGCACGGTGGGGCAGGGGATAAATCAGCCCCAGCATTTT.

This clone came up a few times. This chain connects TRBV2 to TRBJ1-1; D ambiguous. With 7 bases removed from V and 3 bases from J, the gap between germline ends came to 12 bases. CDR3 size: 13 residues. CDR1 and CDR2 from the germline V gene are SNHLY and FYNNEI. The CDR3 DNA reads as TGTGCCAGCACGGAGGATGGGTACACTGAAGCTTTCTTT. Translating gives CASTEDGYTEAFF.

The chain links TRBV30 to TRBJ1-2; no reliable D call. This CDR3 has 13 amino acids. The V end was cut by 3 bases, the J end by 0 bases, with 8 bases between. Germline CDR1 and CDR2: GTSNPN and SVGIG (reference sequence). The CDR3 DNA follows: TGTGCCTGGAGCGAGGGAGCTAACTATGGCTACACCTTC. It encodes CAWSEGANYGYTF.

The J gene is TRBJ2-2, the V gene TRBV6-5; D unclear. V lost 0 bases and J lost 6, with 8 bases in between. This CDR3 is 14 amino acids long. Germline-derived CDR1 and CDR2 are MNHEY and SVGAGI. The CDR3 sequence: CASSYSIQSGELFF. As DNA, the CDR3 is TGTGCCAGCAGTTACTCGATACAGTCCGGGGAGCTGTTTTTT.

The CDR3 DNA reads TGTGCCAGCAGCACCGGGACAGTCGCGGGGGGGAGCAATCAGCCCCAGCATTTT. Amino acid sequence: CASSTGTVAGGSNQPQHF. J is TRBJ1-5 and V is TRBV2; 7 bases match TRBD1. The CDR3 covers 18 residues. Trimming took 6 bases from V and 1 from J; bases not matched to a gene: 15. Looked up from germline, CDR1 is SNHLY and CDR2 is FYNNEI. Full variable domain (remainder filled in from reference TRBV2 and TRBJ1-5): EPEVTQTPSHQVTQMGQEVILRCVPISNHLYFYWYRQILGQKVEFLVSFYNNEISEKSEIFDDQFSVERPDGSNFTLKIRSTKLEDSAMYFCASSTGTVAGGSNQPQHFGDGTRLSIL.

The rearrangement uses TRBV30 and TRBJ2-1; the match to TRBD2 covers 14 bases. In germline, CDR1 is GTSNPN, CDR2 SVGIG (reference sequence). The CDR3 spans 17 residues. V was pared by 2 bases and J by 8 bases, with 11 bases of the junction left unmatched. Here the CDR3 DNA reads TGTGCCTGGAGTAACCTAGGGACTAGCGGGAGTATAGATGAGCAGTTCTTC. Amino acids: CAWSNLGTSGSIDEQFF.

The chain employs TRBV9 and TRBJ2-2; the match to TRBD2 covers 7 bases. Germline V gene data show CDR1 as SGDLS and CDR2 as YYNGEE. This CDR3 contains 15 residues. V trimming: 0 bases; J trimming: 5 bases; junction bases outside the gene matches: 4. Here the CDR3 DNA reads TGTGCCAGCAGCGTAGCGACTAGCATGACCGGGGAGCTGTTTTTT. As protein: CASSVATSMTGELFF.

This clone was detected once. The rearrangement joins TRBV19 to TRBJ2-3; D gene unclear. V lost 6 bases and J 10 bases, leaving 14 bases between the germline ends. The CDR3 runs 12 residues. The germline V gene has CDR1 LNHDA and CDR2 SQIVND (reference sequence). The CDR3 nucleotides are TGTGCCAGTAGCGAAGGCGGTTTAGCGCAGTATTTT. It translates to CASSEGGLAQYF.

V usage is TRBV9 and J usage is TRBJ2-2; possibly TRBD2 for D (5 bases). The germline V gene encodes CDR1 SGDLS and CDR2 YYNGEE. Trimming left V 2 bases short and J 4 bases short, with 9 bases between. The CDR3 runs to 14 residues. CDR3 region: CASSVDLSTGELFF. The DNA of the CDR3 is TGTGCCAGCAGCGTGGACTTAAGCACCGGGGAGCTGTTTTTT.

The DNA for the CDR3 is TGCGCCAGCAGGCCCGACGGGAGGGTTAACAATGAGCAGTTCTTC. Protein sequence: CASRPDGRVNNEQFF. V gene TRBV4-1 combines with J gene TRBJ2-1; 8 bases align to TRBD2. This CDR3 has 15 residues. Germline V lookup: CDR1 MGHRA, CDR2 YSYEKL. After removal of 6 bases from V and 5 bases from J, the junction contained 9 bases not matched to a gene.

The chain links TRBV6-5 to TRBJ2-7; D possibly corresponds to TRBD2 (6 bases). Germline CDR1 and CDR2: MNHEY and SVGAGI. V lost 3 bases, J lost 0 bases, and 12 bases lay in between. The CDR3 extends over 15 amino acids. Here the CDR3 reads CASSYSRRASYEQYF. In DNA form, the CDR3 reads TGTGCCAGCAGTTATTCCCGGAGGGCCTCCTACGAGCAGTACTTC.

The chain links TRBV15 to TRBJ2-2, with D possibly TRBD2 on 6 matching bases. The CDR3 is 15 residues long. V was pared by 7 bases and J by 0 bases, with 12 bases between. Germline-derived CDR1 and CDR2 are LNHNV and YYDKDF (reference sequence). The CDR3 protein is CATTRDSTNTGELFF. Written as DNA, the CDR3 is TGTGCCACCACTCGGGACTCCACGAACACCGGGGAGCTGTTTTTT.

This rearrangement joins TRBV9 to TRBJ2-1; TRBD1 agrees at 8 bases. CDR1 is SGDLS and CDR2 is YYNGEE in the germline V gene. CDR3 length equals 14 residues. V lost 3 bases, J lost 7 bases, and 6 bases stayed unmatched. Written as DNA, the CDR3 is TGTGCCAGCAGCGAATGGACAGGGAGTAATGAGCAGTTCTTC. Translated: CASSEWTGSNEQFF.

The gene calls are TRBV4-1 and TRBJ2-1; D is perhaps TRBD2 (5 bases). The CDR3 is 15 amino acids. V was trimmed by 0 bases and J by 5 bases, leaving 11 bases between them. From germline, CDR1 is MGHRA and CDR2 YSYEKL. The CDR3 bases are TGCGCCAGCAGCCAAGAACAGCGGTCAGACAATGAGCAGTTCTTC. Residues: CASSQEQRSDNEQFF.

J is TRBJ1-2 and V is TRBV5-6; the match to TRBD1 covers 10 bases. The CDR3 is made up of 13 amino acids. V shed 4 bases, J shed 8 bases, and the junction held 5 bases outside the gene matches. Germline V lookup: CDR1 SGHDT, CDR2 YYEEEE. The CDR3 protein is CASSRDRGPGYTF. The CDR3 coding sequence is TGTGCCAGCAGCCGCGACAGGGGGCCGGGCTACACCTTC. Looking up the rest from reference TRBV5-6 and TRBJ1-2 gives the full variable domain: DAGVTQSPTHLIKTRGQQVTLRCSPKSGHDTVSWYQQALGQGPQFIFQYYEEEERQRGNFPDRFSGHQFPNYSSELNVNALLLGDSALYLCASSRDRGPGYTFGSGTRLTVV.

The CDR3 sequence is CASSLEWGLANYGYTF. CDR3 in DNA: TGCGCCAGCAGCTTGGAATGGGGACTTGCTAACTATGGCTACACCTTC. This chain joins TRBV5-1 and TRBJ1-2, with D maybe TRBD1 (5 bases). Trimming removed 0 bases at V and 0 bases at J, with 12 bases between. CDR3 size: 16 residues. Germline V gives CDR1 SGHRS, CDR2 YFSETQ.

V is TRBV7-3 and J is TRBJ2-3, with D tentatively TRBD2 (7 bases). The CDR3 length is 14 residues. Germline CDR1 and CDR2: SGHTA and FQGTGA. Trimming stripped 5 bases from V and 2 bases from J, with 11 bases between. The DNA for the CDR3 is TGTGCCAGCAGCCGGGGGGCATACACAGATACGCAGTATTTT. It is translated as CASSRGAYTDTQYF.

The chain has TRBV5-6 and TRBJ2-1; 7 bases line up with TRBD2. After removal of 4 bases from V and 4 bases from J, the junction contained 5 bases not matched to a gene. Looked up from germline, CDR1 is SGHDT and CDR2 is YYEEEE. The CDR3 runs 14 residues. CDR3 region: CASSVTSVYNEQFF. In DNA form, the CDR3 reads TGTGCCAGCAGCGTCACTAGCGTATACAATGAGCAGTTCTTC.

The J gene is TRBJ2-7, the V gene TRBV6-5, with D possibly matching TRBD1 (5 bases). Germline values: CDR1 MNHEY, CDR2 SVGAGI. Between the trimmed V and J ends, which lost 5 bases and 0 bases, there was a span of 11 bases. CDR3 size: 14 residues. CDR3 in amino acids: CASSDSRGSYEQYF. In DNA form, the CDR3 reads TGTGCCAGCAGTGATTCTAGGGGCTCCTACGAGCAGTACTTC.

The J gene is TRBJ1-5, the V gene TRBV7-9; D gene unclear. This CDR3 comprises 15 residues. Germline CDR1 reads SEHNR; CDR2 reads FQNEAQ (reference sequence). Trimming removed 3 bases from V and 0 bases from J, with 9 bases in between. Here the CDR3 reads CASSLRVYSNQPQHF. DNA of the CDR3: TGTGCCAGCAGCTTGCGGGTTTATAGCAATCAGCCCCAGCATTTT.

CDR3 in DNA: TGTGCCAGCAGCATGTACCTAGCGGGGGCCGGCGGGGTAGCCAAAAACATTCAGTACTTC. Translated: CASSMYLAGAGGVAKNIQYF. The J gene is TRBJ2-4, the V gene TRBV7-8, with 10 nucleotides matching TRBD2. Germline loops: CDR1 SGHVS, CDR2 FQNEAQ. The CDR3 covers 20 residues. The J segment lost 0 bases and the V segment lost 5 bases, leaving 16 bases of the junction unmatched.

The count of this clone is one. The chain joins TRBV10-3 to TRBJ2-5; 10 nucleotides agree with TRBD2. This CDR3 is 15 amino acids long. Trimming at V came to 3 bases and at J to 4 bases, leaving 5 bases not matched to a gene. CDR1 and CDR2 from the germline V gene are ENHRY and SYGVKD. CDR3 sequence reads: CAISEAGGPSETQYF. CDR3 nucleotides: TGTGCCATCAGTGAAGCGGGAGGGCCCTCAGAGACCCAGTACTTC.

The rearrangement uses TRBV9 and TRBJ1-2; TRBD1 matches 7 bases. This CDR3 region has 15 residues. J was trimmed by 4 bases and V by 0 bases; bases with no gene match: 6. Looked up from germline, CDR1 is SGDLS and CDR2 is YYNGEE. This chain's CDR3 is CASSVGVGQSYGYTF. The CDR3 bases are TGTGCCAGCAGCGTAGGGGTGGGACAGAGCTATGGCTACACCTTC. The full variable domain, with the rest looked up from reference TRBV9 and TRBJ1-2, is DSGVTQTPKHLITATGQRVTLRCSPRSGDLSVYWYQQSLDQGLQFLIQYYNGEERAKGNILERFSAQQFPDLHSELNLSSLELGDSALYFCASSVGVGQSYGYTFGSGTRLTVV.

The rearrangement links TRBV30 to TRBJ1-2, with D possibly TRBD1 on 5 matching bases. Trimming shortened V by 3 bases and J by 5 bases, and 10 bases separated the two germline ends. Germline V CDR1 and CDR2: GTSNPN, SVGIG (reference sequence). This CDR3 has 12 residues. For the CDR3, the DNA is TGTGCCTGGAGACGACAGATTTATGGCTACACCTTC. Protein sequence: CAWRRQIYGYTF.

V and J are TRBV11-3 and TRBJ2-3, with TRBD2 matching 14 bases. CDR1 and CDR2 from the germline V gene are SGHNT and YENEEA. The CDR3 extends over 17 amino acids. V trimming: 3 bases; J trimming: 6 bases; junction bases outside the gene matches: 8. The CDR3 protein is CASSLGLAGARGDTQYF. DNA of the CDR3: TGTGCCAGCAGCTTGGGACTAGCGGGAGCTCGGGGTGATACGCAGTATTTT.

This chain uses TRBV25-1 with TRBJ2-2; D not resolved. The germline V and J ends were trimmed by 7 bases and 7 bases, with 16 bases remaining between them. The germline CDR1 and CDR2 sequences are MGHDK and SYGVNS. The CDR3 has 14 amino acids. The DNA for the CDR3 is TGTGCCAGCACAAATACAGAGAGAAGCGGGGAGCTGTTTTTT. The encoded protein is CASTNTERSGELFF.

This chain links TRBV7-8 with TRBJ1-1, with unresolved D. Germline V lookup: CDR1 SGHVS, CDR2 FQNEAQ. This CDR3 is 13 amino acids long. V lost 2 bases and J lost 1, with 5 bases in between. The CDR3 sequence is CASSLTRNTEAFF. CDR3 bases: TGTGCCAGCAGCTTAACAAGGAACACTGAAGCTTTCTTT.